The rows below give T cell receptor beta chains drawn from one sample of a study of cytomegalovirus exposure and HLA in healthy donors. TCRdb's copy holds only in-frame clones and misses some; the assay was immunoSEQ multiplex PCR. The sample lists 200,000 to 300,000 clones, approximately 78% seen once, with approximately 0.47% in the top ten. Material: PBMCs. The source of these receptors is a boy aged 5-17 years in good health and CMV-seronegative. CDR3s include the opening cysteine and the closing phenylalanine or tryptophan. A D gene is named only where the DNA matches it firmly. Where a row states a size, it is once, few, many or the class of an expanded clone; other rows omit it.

CDR3 protein: CASSYRAGGGNEQFF; CDR3 DNA: TGTGCCAGCAGTTATAGGGCAGGGGGCGGGAATGAGCAGTTCTTC; D gene: TRBD1; V gene: TRBV6-6; J gene: TRBJ2-1; clone size: -
CDR3 protein: CASIPNKDRSEQFF; CDR3 DNA: TGTGCCAGCATCCCCAATAAGGACAGGTCTGAGCAGTTCTTC; D gene: TRBD1; V gene: TRBV6-1; J gene: TRBJ2-1; clone size: once
CDR3 protein: CATSRATGDTGELFF; CDR3 DNA: TGTGCCACCAGCAGAGCCACAGGGGACACCGGGGAGCTGTTTTTT; D gene: TRBD1; V gene: TRBV15; J gene: TRBJ2-2; clone size: -
CDR3 protein: CASSLSVGGAYNEQFF; CDR3 DNA: TGTGCCAGCAGTTTATCGGTCGGGGGGGCCTACAATGAGCAGTTCTTC; D gene: TRBD2; V gene: TRBV27; J gene: TRBJ2-1; clone size: -
CDR3 protein: CSSQGGTGIQGTQYF; CDR3 DNA: TGCAGCTCGCAGGGGGGGACAGGGATACAGGGTACGCAGTATTTT; D gene: TRBD1; V gene: TRBV29-1; J gene: TRBJ2-3; clone size: -
CDR3 protein: CASSIGGSYEQYF; CDR3 DNA: TGTGCCAGTAGTATAGGCGGCTCCTACGAGCAGTACTTC; D gene: -; V gene: TRBV19; J gene: TRBJ2-7; clone size: few
CDR3 protein: CASKRGINQPQHF; CDR3 DNA: TGTGCCAGCAAAAGGGGAATCAATCAGCCCCAGCATTTT; D gene: -; V gene: TRBV6-5; J gene: TRBJ1-5; clone size: -
CDR3 protein: CASSPAMDFNNEQFF; CDR3 DNA: TGTGCCAGCAGTCCAGCGATGGACTTTAACAATGAGCAGTTCTTC; D gene: -; V gene: TRBV6-5; J gene: TRBJ2-1; clone size: -
CDR3 protein: CASSARDRAFF; CDR3 DNA: TGTGCCAGCAGCGCACGGGACAGAGCTTTCTTT; D gene: TRBD1; V gene: TRBV11-3; J gene: TRBJ1-1; clone size: -
CDR3 protein: CASAGTLLANTEAFF; CDR3 DNA: TGTGCCTCGGCGGGGACTCTTCTAGCGAACACTGAAGCTTTCTTT; D gene: -; V gene: TRBV30; J gene: TRBJ1-1; clone size: -
CDR3 protein: CAWSVRTGGLAFF; CDR3 DNA: TGTGCCTGGAGTGTACGTACAGGGGGCTTAGCTTTCTTT; D gene: TRBD1; V gene: TRBV30; J gene: TRBJ1-1; clone size: -
CDR3 protein: CASSSWTGEDGYTF; CDR3 DNA: TGTGCCAGCAGTTCTTGGACAGGGGAGGATGGCTACACCTTC; D gene: TRBD1; V gene: TRBV28; J gene: TRBJ1-2; clone size: few
CDR3 protein: CASSVVRNTGELFF; CDR3 DNA: TGTGCCAGCAGTGTCGTCCGGAACACCGGGGAGCTGTTTTTT; D gene: -; V gene: TRBV11-3; J gene: TRBJ2-2; clone size: -
CDR3 protein: CASSGLVGQGNLMNTEAFF; CDR3 DNA: TGCGCCAGCAGCGGGCTCGTCGGACAGGGGAACTTAATGAACACTGAAGCTTTCTTT; D gene: TRBD1; V gene: TRBV5-1; J gene: TRBJ1-1; clone size: -
CDR3 protein: CASKPGRGTDTQYF; CDR3 DNA: TGTGCCAGCAAACCAGGGAGGGGCACAGATACGCAGTATTTT; D gene: TRBD2; V gene: TRBV2; J gene: TRBJ2-3; clone size: -
CDR3 protein: CASSYADRDYGYTF; CDR3 DNA: TGTGCCAGCAGTTACGCTGACAGGGACTATGGCTACACCTTC; D gene: TRBD1; V gene: TRBV6-5; J gene: TRBJ1-2; clone size: -
CDR3 protein: CASSLVSATNEKLFF; CDR3 DNA: TGTGCCAGCAGCTTAGTATCTGCAACTAATGAAAAACTGTTTTTT; D gene: -; V gene: TRBV7-2; J gene: TRBJ1-4; clone size: -
CDR3 protein: CASSVRSYGYTF; CDR3 DNA: TGTGCCAGCAGCGTACGGAGCTATGGCTACACCTTC; D gene: -; V gene: TRBV7-8; J gene: TRBJ1-2; clone size: -
CDR3 protein: CASSLGLHTEAFF; CDR3 DNA: TGTGCCAGCAGCCTGGGACTGCACACTGAAGCTTTCTTT; D gene: -; V gene: TRBV5-5; J gene: TRBJ1-1; clone size: -
CDR3 protein: CASRTNRGLAGELFF; CDR3 DNA: TGTGCCAGCAGGACTAACAGGGGGCTCGCCGGGGAGCTGTTTTTT; D gene: TRBD1; V gene: TRBV7-8; J gene: TRBJ2-2; clone size: few
CDR3 protein: CASSLGSGTALTDTQYF; CDR3 DNA: TGTGCCAGCAGCTTGGGATCAGGGACAGCTCTTACAGATACGCAGTATTTT; D gene: TRBD1; V gene: TRBV5-4; J gene: TRBJ2-3; clone size: -
CDR3 protein: CASSWSGSKGSEQFF; CDR3 DNA: TGTGCCAGCAGTTGGAGCGGGAGTAAAGGAAGTGAGCAGTTCTTC; D gene: TRBD2; V gene: TRBV2; J gene: TRBJ2-1; clone size: -
CDR3 protein: CASSPTQTGTGYGYTF; CDR3 DNA: TGTGCCAGCTCACCAACACAAACCGGGACAGGCTATGGCTACACCTTC; D gene: TRBD1; V gene: TRBV18; J gene: TRBJ1-2; clone size: -
CDR3 protein: CASRTITGGSGNTIYF; CDR3 DNA: TGTGCCAGTAGGACAATCACAGGGGGCTCTGGAAACACCATATATTTT; D gene: TRBD1; V gene: TRBV19; J gene: TRBJ1-3; clone size: -
CDR3 protein: CASRVAGKENEQFF; CDR3 DNA: TGTGCCAGCAGGGTAGCGGGAAAGGAGAATGAGCAGTTCTTC; D gene: TRBD2; V gene: TRBV9; J gene: TRBJ2-1; clone size: -
CDR3 protein: CASSQDAGWGNTIYF; CDR3 DNA: TGTGCCAGCAGCCAAGACGCCGGGTGGGGAAACACCATATATTTT; D gene: -; V gene: TRBV14; J gene: TRBJ1-3; clone size: -
CDR3 protein: CASTAGGSNQPQHF; CDR3 DNA: TGTGCCAGCACCGCTGGGGGGAGCAATCAGCCCCAGCATTTT; D gene: -; V gene: TRBV5-4; J gene: TRBJ1-5; clone size: -
CDR3 protein: CASSSWDSGGGYTF; CDR3 DNA: TGCGCCAGCAGCTCCTGGGACAGTGGAGGTGGCTACACCTTC; D gene: TRBD1; V gene: TRBV5-1; J gene: TRBJ1-2; clone size: -
CDR3 protein: CAWSILPRTTDTQYF; CDR3 DNA: TGTGCCTGGAGCATACTCCCTAGAACCACAGATACGCAGTATTTT; D gene: -; V gene: TRBV30; J gene: TRBJ2-3; clone size: -
CDR3 protein: CASSLELATGELFF; CDR3 DNA: TGTGCCAGCAGCTTGGAACTAGCGACCGGGGAGCTGTTTTTT; D gene: TRBD2; V gene: TRBV5-5; J gene: TRBJ2-2; clone size: -
CDR3 protein: CAGGTGADTEAFF; CDR3 DNA: TGCGCCGGTGGGACAGGAGCTGACACTGAAGCTTTCTTT; D gene: TRBD1; V gene: TRBV10-2; J gene: TRBJ1-1; clone size: -
CDR3 protein: CASGGLAGTDTQYF; CDR3 DNA: TGTGCCAGCGGTGGACTAGCGGGGACAGATACGCAGTATTTT; D gene: TRBD2; V gene: TRBV2; J gene: TRBJ2-3; clone size: -
CDR3 protein: CASSEVAGGPGELFF; CDR3 DNA: TGTGCCAGCAGTGAGGTAGCGGGAGGGCCCGGGGAGCTGTTTTTT; D gene: TRBD2; V gene: TRBV6-4; J gene: TRBJ2-2; clone size: -
CDR3 protein: CASSKGSKLAGKRETQYF; CDR3 DNA: TGTGCCAGCAGCAAAGGGAGCAAACTAGCGGGAAAGCGAGAGACCCAGTACTTC; D gene: -; V gene: TRBV21-1; J gene: TRBJ2-5; clone size: -
CDR3 protein: CASSLNGDRQGVTAGYTF; CDR3 DNA: TGTGCCAGCAGCTTAAACGGTGACCGACAGGGCGTTACAGCTGGCTACACCTTC; D gene: TRBD1; V gene: TRBV7-2; J gene: TRBJ1-2; clone size: -
CDR3 protein: CASSSDSPPNTEAFF; CDR3 DNA: TGTGCCAGCAGTTCGGACAGCCCGCCAAACACTGAAGCTTTCTTT; D gene: -; V gene: TRBV6-5; J gene: TRBJ1-1; clone size: -
CDR3 protein: CASSEVPGADGYTF; CDR3 DNA: TGTGCCAGCAGTGAGGTACCGGGAGCGGATGGCTACACCTTC; D gene: -; V gene: TRBV2; J gene: TRBJ1-2; clone size: -
CDR3 protein: CASSYGPRGAQHF; CDR3 DNA: TGTGCCAGCAGTTACGGGCCCCGCGGGGCCCAGCATTTT; D gene: -; V gene: TRBV6-5; J gene: TRBJ1-5; clone size: -